The entry below describes one TCR beta chain. Its antigen is unidentified. Additional DNA sequences in this sample encode the identical CDR3. These data come from a study of CD8+ T cells in alopecia areata. Study-wide results and caveats: Sharing of TCR sequences between patients (possibly for HLA-related reasons) was less clear than in mice. Sequenced scalp T cells also include alphabeta T cells resident in normal skin.

RNA extraction was followed by reverse transcription into cDNA, which acted as the sequencing template. Libraries were prepared by immunoSEQ multiplex PCR; TCRdb keeps only in-frame clonotypes and omits some of them. The sample consists of about 150,000 clones, 87% of them appearing once. This TCR derives from a human donor with alopecia areata. Sequenced here: CD8+ T cells sorted from blood, sampled at week 0.

CDR3 nucleotides: TGTGCCAGCAGCTTGTCAAGAAATGAGCAGTTCTTC. Protein product: CASSLSRNEQFF. V usage is TRBV7-9 and J usage is TRBJ2-1, with D hard to call. Trimming took 3 bases from V and 7 from J, leaving 7 bases between them. Germline CDR1 is SEHNR and CDR2 is FQNEAQ (reference sequence). The CDR3 is 12 residues long.